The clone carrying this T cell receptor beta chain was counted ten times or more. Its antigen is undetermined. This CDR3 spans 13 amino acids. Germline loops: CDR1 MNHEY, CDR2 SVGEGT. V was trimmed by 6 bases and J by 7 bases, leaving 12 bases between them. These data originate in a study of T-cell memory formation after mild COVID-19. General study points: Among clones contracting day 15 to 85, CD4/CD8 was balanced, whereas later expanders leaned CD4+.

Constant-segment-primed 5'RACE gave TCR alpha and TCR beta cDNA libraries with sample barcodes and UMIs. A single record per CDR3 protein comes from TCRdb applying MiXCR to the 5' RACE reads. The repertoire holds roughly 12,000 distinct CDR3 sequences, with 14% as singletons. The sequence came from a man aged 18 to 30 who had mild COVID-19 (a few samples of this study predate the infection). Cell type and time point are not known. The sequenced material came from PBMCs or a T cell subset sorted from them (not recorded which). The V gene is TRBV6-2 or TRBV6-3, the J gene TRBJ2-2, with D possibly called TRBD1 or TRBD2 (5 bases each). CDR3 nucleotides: TGTGCCAGCAGCAAACTAGGGGTCGGGGAGCTGTTTTTT. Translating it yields CASSKLGVGELFF.